The 17 T cell receptor beta chains below come from one sample, sequenced in a study of blood T cell repertoires in COVID-19. Assay: immunoSEQ multiplex PCR; the TCRdb copy retains only in-frame clones and omits some. Of over 350,000 clones in the sample, around nine tenths were seen once. The sample taken for sequencing was peripheral blood. Receptors originate from a woman in her 30s with acute or convalescent COVID-19.

This chain joins TRBV6-5 and TRBJ2-2; D is perhaps TRBD1 (7 bases). This CDR3 is 15 amino acids long. V lost 6 bases, J lost 2 bases, and 13 bases lay in between. CDR1 and CDR2 (germline): MNHEY, SVGAGI. The CDR3 DNA reads TGTGCCAGCAGACTGACAGGGACTAACACCGGGGAGCTGTTTTTT. It is translated as CASRLTGTNTGELFF.

The J gene is TRBJ2-1, the V gene TRBV9; TRBD2 matches 8 bases. V trimming: 4 bases; J trimming: 7 bases; junction bases outside the gene matches: 13. This CDR3 is built from 16 residues. Germline V lookup: CDR1 SGDLS, CDR2 YYNGEE. The CDR3 reads CASSPRRGGARNEQFF. The CDR3 DNA follows: TGTGCCAGCAGCCCCCGTCGGGGGGGGGCGCGTAATGAGCAGTTCTTC. Variable domain in full (rest from reference TRBV9 and TRBJ2-1): DSGVTQTPKHLITATGQRVTLRCSPRSGDLSVYWYQQSLDQGLQFLIQYYNGEERAKGNILERFSAQQFPDLHSELNLSSLELGDSALYFCASSPRRGGARNEQFFGPGTRLTVL.

The chain joins TRBV6-1 to TRBJ2-3; D gene ambiguous. The CDR3 runs to 12 residues. Trimming pared 2 bases from V and 3 bases from J, leaving 3 bases between. CDR1 is MNHNS and CDR2 is SASEGT in the germline V gene. The CDR3 DNA reads TGTGCCAGCAGTGAACGGACAGATACGCAGTATTTT. This encodes CASSERTDTQYF.

As to this clone: The same CDR3 arises from other DNA sequences in this sample as well. The V gene is TRBV27, the J gene TRBJ2-1; D is possibly TRBD2 (5 bases). The germline V and J ends were trimmed by 4 bases and 0 bases, with 7 bases remaining between them. The CDR3 has 14 amino acids. Germline lookup yields CDR1 MNHEY and CDR2 SMNVEV (reference sequence). The CDR3 DNA sequence: TGTGCCAGCAGTTACCGGGACTCCTACAATGAGCAGTTCTTC. As protein: CASSYRDSYNEQFF.

The chain joins TRBV6-5 to TRBJ1-2, with D possibly matching TRBD1 (5 bases). Germline CDR1 and CDR2: MNHEY and SVGAGI. Trimming cost V 2 bases and J 0 bases, with 10 bases left between them. The CDR3 is 15 residues long. In nucleotides, the CDR3 is TGTGCCAGCAGTTACGAGACAGAATCTAACTATGGCTACACCTTC. Protein: CASSYETESNYGYTF.

The chain joins TRBV14 to TRBJ1-2; D is uncertain. The germline V and J ends were trimmed by 4 bases and 4 bases, with 13 bases remaining between them. The CDR3 contains 14 residues. The germline CDR1 and CDR2 sequences are SGHDN and FVKESK. The CDR3 loop is CASSPGRSTYGYTF. The CDR3 DNA reads as TGTGCCAGCAGCCCAGGCCGATCTACCTATGGCTACACCTTC.

This clone was detected once. The same CDR3 also results from other DNA sequences found in this sample. V is TRBV11-2 and J is TRBJ2-3, with TRBD1 as a possible D gene (5 bases). Per germline, CDR1 SGHAT and CDR2 FQNNGV. The CDR3 has 13 amino acids. V lost 0 bases and J 4 bases, leaving 5 bases between the germline ends. CDR3 residues: CASSLDRADTQYF. The CDR3 DNA reads as TGTGCCAGCAGCTTAGACAGGGCAGATACGCAGTATTTT.

The sample holds one count of this clone. The chain recombines TRBV24-1 with TRBJ2-3; 9 bases line up with TRBD1. There are 16 residues in the CDR3. V trimming: 4 bases; J trimming: 4 bases; junction bases outside the gene matches: 8. From germline, CDR1 is KGHDR and CDR2 SFDVKD. The CDR3 reads CATSDHRQGGADTQYF. As DNA, the CDR3 is TGTGCCACCAGTGACCATAGACAGGGGGGTGCAGATACGCAGTATTTT.

The V gene is TRBV29-1, the J gene TRBJ1-2; TRBD1 might be the D (6 bases). V lost 7 bases, J lost 8 bases, and 14 bases lay in between. The CDR3 is 11 amino acids. Germline assignment: CDR1 SQVTM and CDR2 ANQGSEA. In nucleotides, the CDR3 is TGCAGCGCGGGGGGCTCCTACGGCTACACCTTC. Residues: CSAGGSYGYTF.

This sequence joins TRBV5-5 and TRBJ2-5, with D possibly matching TRBD1 (5 bases). The germline V gene encodes CDR1 SGHKS and CDR2 YYEKEE (reference sequence). With 3 bases removed from V and 3 bases from J, the gap between germline ends came to 6 bases. This CDR3 region has 12 residues. CDR3 amino acids: CASSWTKETQYF. The DNA of the CDR3 is TGTGCCAGCAGCTGGACAAAAGAGACCCAGTACTTC.

This clone has a single count. The chain couples TRBV18 to TRBJ2-7; 7 bases map to TRBD2. CDR1 and CDR2 from the germline V gene are KGHSH and LQKENI. The CDR3 covers 13 residues. The junction had 12 bases not matched to a gene; V was cut back by 6 bases and J by 10 bases. CDR3 bases: TGTGCCAGCTCTCCGGGACTATCATTTACTCAGTACTTC. Its translation: CASSPGLSFTQYF.

The chain carries TRBV11-3 and TRBJ2-7, with a weak D call TRBD1 (6 bases). Germline V CDR1 and CDR2: SGHNT, YENEEA. Trimming pared 6 bases from V and 4 bases from J, leaving 19 bases between. The CDR3 extends over 15 amino acids. CDR3 loop: CASRCWDKKPYEQYF. As DNA, the CDR3 is TGTGCCAGCAGGTGTTGGGACAAAAAACCATACGAGCAGTACTTC. Complete variable domain (other parts from reference TRBV11-3 and TRBJ2-7): EAGVVQSPRYKIIEKKQPVAFWCNPISGHNTLYWYLQNLGQGPELLIRYENEEAVDDSQLPKDRFSAERLKGVDSTLKIQPAELGDSAVYLCASRCWDKKPYEQYFGPGTRLTVT.

This sequence joins TRBV2 and TRBJ2-7, with TRBD2 matching 8 bases. This CDR3 spans 15 amino acids. V lost 5 bases to trimming and J lost 2 bases; unmatched junction nucleotides: 8. Germline CDR1 SNHLY, CDR2 FYNNEI. CDR3 sequence (DNA): TGTGCCAGCAGTCAAAATGTCGGGGGGGCCTACGAGCAGTACTTC. Translation: CASSQNVGGAYEQYF. The complete variable domain, with remaining parts taken from reference TRBV2 and TRBJ2-7, reads EPEVTQTPSHQVTQMGQEVILRCVPISNHLYFYWYRQILGQKVEFLVSFYNNEISEKSEIFDDQFSVERPDGSNFTLKIRSTKLEDSAMYFCASSQNVGGAYEQYFGPGTRLTVT.

The genes are TRBV28 and TRBJ2-3; 11 positions agree with TRBD2. With V trimmed by 6 bases and J by 4 bases, 12 bases remained unmatched. Germline V gene sequence: CDR1 MDHEN, CDR2 SYDVKM. The CDR3 is 17 residues long. CDR3 in amino acids: CASRRRTSGLTPDTQYF. For the CDR3, the DNA is TGTGCCAGCAGGCGGAGGACTAGCGGGTTGACCCCAGATACGCAGTATTTT.

V is TRBV15 and J is TRBJ2-2, with 9 positions matching TRBD1. The J segment lost 6 bases and the V segment lost 3 bases, leaving 5 bases of the junction unmatched. The germline CDR1 and CDR2 sequences are LNHNV and YYDKDF (reference sequence). The CDR3 is 15 residues long. The CDR3 loop reads CATSSRGQGPGELFF. CDR3 DNA sequence: TGTGCCACCAGCAGTCGAGGACAGGGGCCCGGGGAGCTGTTTTTT. Filled out from reference TRBV15 and TRBJ2-2, the complete variable domain reads DAMVIQNPRYQVTQFGKPVTLSCSQTLNHNVMYWYQQKSSQAPKLLFHYYDKDFNNEADTPDNFQSRRPNTSFCFLDIRSPGLGDTAMYLCATSSRGQGPGELFFGEGSRLTVL.

This sequence joins TRBV6-5 and TRBJ2-4, with D maybe TRBD1 (6 bases). The V end was cut by 6 bases, the J end by 1 base, with 10 bases between. Germline assignment: CDR1 MNHEY and CDR2 SVGAGI. This CDR3 has 14 residues. The CDR3 protein is CASSRDRAKNIQYF. CDR3 nucleotide sequence: TGTGCCAGCAGCCGCGACAGGGCCAAAAACATTCAGTACTTC.

The chain is built from TRBV24-1 and TRBJ2-2, with 9 bases aligning to TRBD1. With V trimmed by 4 bases and J by 6 bases, 8 bases remained unmatched. This CDR3 has 16 amino acids. Germline loops: CDR1 KGHDR, CDR2 SFDVKD. The CDR3 is CATSETGTGSSGELFF. The CDR3 DNA reads TGTGCCACCAGTGAAACCGGGACAGGGAGTTCCGGGGAGCTGTTTTTT.